These T cell receptor beta chains were read from a single sample in a study of shared clonotypes between healthy human individuals. The protocol was immunoSEQ multiplex PCR, while the TCRdb copy is restricted to in-frame clones and leaves out a portion. Seen here are 950,000 to 1,200,000 clones, 70% to 80% observed once, and the top ten hold roughly 0.9%. Sequencing used memory CD4+ T cells from PBMCs. All receptors come from a man aged 18 to 29 in good health. Some clones in this sample may be carry-over from other donors' samples. Both conserved end residues are part of each CDR3. D genes are given only for firm matches. The size of a clone is reported for some rows only, either as once, few or many, or as a class for expanded clones.

j_call clone_size d_call v_call cdr3_nt cdr3_aa
TRBJ2-7 NA NA TRBV2 TGTGCCAGCGGATTTGAGGGGGGGGTTCACGAGCAGTACTTC CASGFEGGVHEQYF
TRBJ1-1 NA NA TRBV6-5 TGTGCCAGCAGAGACAGGTTGAACACTGAAGCTTTCTTT CASRDRLNTEAFF
TRBJ2-7 NA NA TRBV29-1 TGCAGCGTTGTAGGGCAGGGTTACTACGAGCAGTACTTC CSVVGQGYYEQYF
TRBJ2-3 NA TRBD2 TRBV28 TGTGCCAGCAGGCCGGTAGCGGGAACAGATACGCAGTATTTT CASRPVAGTDTQYF
TRBJ1-1 NA TRBD1 TRBV28 TGTGCCAGCAGTATCGGGGGACAGGGGAAGTTCCTGTACACTGAAGCTTTCTTT CASSIGGQGKFLYTEAFF
TRBJ1-1 NA NA TRBV10-2 TGCGCCAGCAGGGGACGGGAGAACACTGAAGCTTTCTTT CASRGRENTEAFF
TRBJ1-1 few TRBD1 TRBV10-3 TGTGCCATCAGTGGACAGGGAGGGAGAGGCACTGAAGCTTTCTTT CAISGQGGRGTEAFF
TRBJ2-7 many NA TRBV5-1 TGCGCCAGCAGCTTTGGACTGATGGGGACCTACGAGCAGTACTTC CASSFGLMGTYEQYF
TRBJ2-1 NA TRBD2 TRBV7-2 TGTGCCAGCAGCACGGGGACTAGCGGGTGGCCGTTCTTC CASSTGTSGWPFF
TRBJ1-5 NA NA TRBV5-4 TGTGCCTGGGGGGCAGTCTATAGCAATCAGCCCCAGCATTTT CAWGAVYSNQPQHF
TRBJ1-1 NA NA TRBV9 TGTGCCAGCAGCGTAGACGAGGGAAATGAAGCTTTCTTT CASSVDEGNEAFF
TRBJ2-1 NA TRBD2 TRBV5-4 TGTGCCAGCAGCTTTACCGGGACTAGCAAAGCTGAGCAGTTCTTC CASSFTGTSKAEQFF
TRBJ1-1 NA NA TRBV19 TGTGCCAGTAGCTATTTGGGCGGCACTGAAGCTTTCTTT CASSYLGGTEAFF
TRBJ1-2 NA NA TRBV11-2 TGTGCCAGCAGCTTAGATGGGCGAAGCTCTGGCTACACCTTC CASSLDGRSSGYTF
TRBJ2-2 NA TRBD2 TRBV5-1 TGCGCCAGCAGCTTGGCCATTAGCGGGAGTCGGAACACCGGGGAGCTGTTTTTT CASSLAISGSRNTGELFF
TRBJ2-1 many TRBD2 TRBV5-1 TGCGCCAGCAGTTCTGCTAGCGGGAGCTCCTACAATGAGCAGTTCTTC CASSSASGSSYNEQFF
TRBJ2-5 NA TRBD1 TRBV28 TGTGCCAGCAGTTGGCACAGGGGGAGAGAGACCCAGTACTTC CASSWHRGRETQYF
TRBJ2-7 NA NA TRBV6-1 TGTGCCAGCAGGTTGACATACTACGAGCAGTACTTC CASRLTYYEQYF
TRBJ2-7 NA NA TRBV6-5 TGTGCCAGCAGTTACCGCCAGACCTCCTACGAGCAGTACTTC CASSYRQTSYEQYF
TRBJ2-5 NA NA TRBV5-6 TGTGCCAGCAGCTTGGAGTATGGGGAAGGGACCCAGTACTTC CASSLEYGEGTQYF
TRBJ1-1 NA TRBD1 TRBV27 TGTGCCAGCAGTCGGACAGGGGAGACTGAAGCTTTCTTT CASSRTGETEAFF
TRBJ2-2 NA TRBD1 TRBV11-3 TGTGCCAGCAGCTTAGACGCAGGGGGTGTAACCGGGGAGCTGTTTTTT CASSLDAGGVTGELFF
TRBJ1-2 NA NA TRBV27 TGTGCCAGCAGTTTCCGGGGGAACTATGGCTACACCTTC CASSFRGNYGYTF
TRBJ1-3 once TRBD1 TRBV9 TGTGCCAGCAGCGCTGACAGGGTGATCTCTGGAAACACCATATATTTT CASSADRVISGNTIYF
TRBJ1-2 NA NA TRBV5-8 TGTGCCAGCAGCTGGGGGGTAGGTGGCTACACCTTC CASSWGVGGYTF
TRBJ1-1 few NA TRBV11-3 TGTGCCAGCAGCTTCATGAGCGGCACTGAAGCTTTCTTT CASSFMSGTEAFF
TRBJ2-7 NA TRBD2 TRBV25-1 TGTGCCAGCAGTGAAGGCGGGAGTGGCTACGAGCAGTACTTC CASSEGGSGYEQYF
TRBJ2-7 NA TRBD2 TRBV29-1 TGCAGCGTTGAAGCAGCGGGAGGGCCAGTGCAGTACTTC CSVEAAGGPVQYF
TRBJ2-2 NA NA TRBV7-3 TGTGCCAGCAGTTTCGCCGGGGGCCTCGGGGAGCTGTTTTTT CASSFAGGLGELFF
TRBJ1-2 NA NA TRBV6-4 TGTGCCAGCAGTGAATATGGGGGCGGCTACACCTTC CASSEYGGGYTF